Listed below are T cell receptor beta chains from one sample, sequenced in a study of T cells in Graves' hyperthyroidism and ophthalmopathy. MiXCR, applied by TCRdb to the multiplex PCR reads, yields one record per CDR3 protein. The repertoire holds over 150,000 distinct CDR3 sequences, around a sixth seen once, with roughly 55% in the top ten. Sequenced: blood. The receptors come from a woman in her forties or fifties with Graves' hyperthyroidism. CDR3s include the opening cysteine and the closing phenylalanine or tryptophan. Each record gives: clone size, D gene, V gene, J gene, CDR3 protein, CDR3 DNA. A D gene is named only where the DNA matches it firmly. The size of a clone is reported for some rows only, either as once, few or many, or as a class for expanded clones.

>many|-|TRBV20-1|TRBJ2-3
CSGLEPATSTDTQYF
TGCAGTGGTTTAGAGCCGGCGACTAGCACAGATACGCAGTATTTT
>many|TRBD2|TRBV10-3|TRBJ2-5
CAISGDTSGREETQYF
TGTGCCATCAGTGGAGACACTAGCGGGAGGGAAGAGACCCAGTACTTC
>-|-|TRBV5-1|TRBJ2-6
CASSSGLDRGSGANVLTF
TGCGCCAGCAGCTCGGGTCTGGACCGGGGATCTGGGGCCAACGTCCTGACTTTC
>many|TRBD2|TRBV7-9|TRBJ2-3
CASILGGQRDLAGGSTDTQYF
TGTGCCAGCATATTGGGTGGACAACGAGATCTAGCGGGAGGGAGCACAGATACGCAGTATTTT
>-|TRBD1|TRBV27|TRBJ1-2
CASSLMGQGSGYTF
TGTGCCAGCAGTTTAATGGGACAGGGATCTGGCTACACCTTC
>few|-|TRBV27|TRBJ2-1
CASRRELGSYNEQFF
TGTGCCAGCAGGAGGGAGTTAGGCTCCTACAATGAGCAGTTCTTC
>many|-|TRBV20-1|TRBJ2-7
CSARDHEPWAYEQYF
TGCAGTGCTAGAGATCACGAGCCCTGGGCCTACGAGCAGTACTTC
>-|TRBD1|TRBV7-3|TRBJ1-2
CASSRDRVGLYGYTF
TGTGCCAGCAGCCGGGACAGGGTTGGGCTCTATGGCTACACCTTC
>few|-|TRBV7-3|TRBJ2-1
CASSVGLGGDNEQFF
TGTGCCAGCAGCGTAGGACTAGGGGGGGACAATGAGCAGTTCTTC
>few|-|TRBV3-1|TRBJ1-6
CASSQESGAYNSPLHF
TGTGCCAGCAGCCAAGAATCAGGGGCCTATAATTCACCCCTCCACTTT
>many|-|TRBV6-1|TRBJ2-7
CASSEPGRVYEQYF
TGTGCCAGCAGTGAACCGGGAAGAGTGTACGAGCAGTACTTC
>many|TRBD2|TRBV6-2/TRBV6-3|TRBJ2-7
CASTITSGISYEQYF
TGTGCCAGCACCATAACTAGCGGGATCTCCTACGAGCAGTACTTC
>many|TRBD2|TRBV7-9|TRBJ2-7
CASRRGGSYEQYF
TGTGCCAGCAGACGCGGGGGCTCCTACGAGCAGTACTTC
>many|-|TRBV20-1|TRBJ2-1
CSVGTPVYNEQFF
TGCAGTGTCGGGACTCCCGTTTACAATGAGCAGTTCTTC
>many|TRBD2|TRBV7-3|TRBJ2-7
CASSLGLAGDYEQYF
TGTGCCAGCAGCCTGGGACTAGCGGGAGACTACGAGCAGTACTTC
>-|-|TRBV12-5|TRBJ2-5
CASGQGQQETQYF
TGTGCTAGTGGCCAAGGACAGCAAGAGACCCAGTACTTC
>-|-|TRBV20-1|TRBJ2-3
CSALGDKSTDTQYF
TGCAGTGCTCTAGGGGATAAAAGCACAGATACGCAGTATTTT
>many|TRBD2|TRBV4-1|TRBJ2-3
CASSQGLAGWDTQYF
TGCGCCAGCAGCCAAGGGCTAGCGGGATGGGATACGCAGTATTTT
>few|-|TRBV7-6|TRBJ1-2
CASSLSEEGYTF
TGTGCCAGCAGCTTATCGGAGGAAGGCTACACCTTC
>many|-|TRBV12-3/TRBV12-4|TRBJ2-2
CASSLTQGTGELFF
TGTGCCAGCAGTTTGACACAGGGTACCGGGGAGCTGTTTTTT
>-|-|TRBV29-1|TRBJ2-1
CSVEDRRKSSYNEQFF
TGCAGCGTTGAAGATCGCCGTAAAAGCTCCTACAATGAGCAGTTCTTC
>many|-|TRBV9|TRBJ2-3
CATKGWGPDTQYF
TGTGCCACCAAGGGGTGGGGACCAGATACGCAGTATTTT